What follows are 5 T cell receptor beta chains derived from one specimen sequenced in a study of blood T cell repertoires in COVID-19. The assay was immunoSEQ multiplex PCR, and TCRdb's table has in-frame clones only and misses some. Among fewer than 200,000 clones listed, approximately 86% were seen once. The sequenced material came from peripheral blood. These receptor sequences come from a woman aged 40 to 55 with COVID-19, enrolled during active disease.

The rearrangement joins TRBV6-2 or TRBV6-3 to TRBJ2-2; D is ambiguous. The CDR3 has 14 residues. V shed 1 base and J shed 5 bases, with 8 bases lying between them. Per the germline V gene, CDR1 is MNHEY and CDR2 is SVGEGT. Here the CDR3 DNA reads TGTGCCAGCAGTTACTTTAGTGTAACCGGGGAGCTGTTTTTT. As protein: CASSYFSVTGELFF.

V and J are TRBV2 and TRBJ1-1; possible D gene TRBD1, 6 bases. From germline, CDR1 is SNHLY and CDR2 FYNNEI. V was trimmed by 6 bases and J by 7 bases, leaving 9 bases between them. This CDR3 is 11 amino acids long. The CDR3 coding sequence is TGTGCCAGCAGCCAGGGGTTTGAAGCTTTCTTT. Protein product: CASSQGFEAFF.

The V and J genes are TRBV27 and TRBJ2-7; D gene uncertain. The CDR3 runs 13 residues. The germline V and J ends were trimmed by 3 bases and 1 base, with 7 bases remaining between them. Germline CDR1 reads MNHEY; CDR2 reads SMNVEV (reference sequence). The CDR3 DNA reads as TGTGCCAGCAGTTTCTCTATTTCCTACGAGCAGTACTTC. It codes for CASSFSISYEQYF.

The chain employs TRBV13 and TRBJ2-1; 9 nucleotides match TRBD2. There are 14 residues in the CDR3. Germline V CDR1 and CDR2: PRHDT, FYEKMQ (reference sequence). V lost 5 bases, J lost 6 bases, and 5 bases stayed unmatched. The CDR3 bases are TGTGCCAGCAGCCTAAGCGGGAGGCCCAATGAGCAGTTCTTC. This encodes CASSLSGRPNEQFF.

The rearrangement uses TRBV7-9 and TRBJ1-5; 7 bases fit TRBD1. CDR1 and CDR2 (germline): SEHNR, FQNEAQ (reference sequence). This CDR3 contains 15 residues. V was pared by 4 bases and J by 1 base, with 4 bases of the junction left unmatched. DNA for the CDR3: TGTGCCAGCAGCTCGACAGGGTCAAGCAATCAGCCCCAGCATTTT. It encodes CASSSTGSSNQPQHF.